One and the same sample provided the 7 T cell receptor beta chains below, sequenced in a study of identical twins. One entry per CDR3 protein, called by TCRdb with MiXCR from the 5' RACE reads. The data contain about 810,000 distinct CDR3 sequences, around 12% of them singletons. This sample also belongs to another study, concerning yellow fever vaccine responses in identical twins.

Sequencing used PBMCs. The receptors here all came from a woman between 18 and 30 years old in good health.

This clonotype was detected only a few times. This chain uses TRBV12-3 or TRBV12-4 with TRBJ1-1; D uncertain. There are 14 residues in the CDR3. The V end lost 7 bases, the J end lost 2 bases, and 14 bases lay between the germline ends. The CDR3 DNA reads TGTGCCAGCACCCCGGTCGGGATCAACACTGAAGCTTTCTTT. Translated, it gives CASTPVGINTEAFF.

This clonotype came up a few times. The V and J genes are TRBV14 and TRBJ2-2; D is unresolved. V was pared by 0 bases and J by 5 bases, with 13 bases between. This CDR3 is built from 16 residues. The germline V gene encodes CDR1 SGHDN and CDR2 FVKESK. Written as DNA, the CDR3 is TGTGCCAGCAGCCAAGATTTGGGGTTTTTAACCGGGGAGCTGTTTTTT. Its protein is CASSQDLGFLTGELFF.

Concerning this clonotype itself: A much larger clone differs by one base, so this may be a read error. The chain joins TRBV7-9 to TRBJ2-3, with D perhaps matching TRBD1 (5 bases). Germline V gene sequence: CDR1 SEHNR, CDR2 FQNEAQ (reference sequence). This CDR3 comprises 14 residues. Trimming removed 1 base at V and 2 bases at J, with 7 bases between. The CDR3 region has the DNA TGTGCCAGCAGCTTAGTAGGGGTCACAGATACGCAGTATTTT. It specifies CASSLVGVTDTQYF.

The gene calls are TRBV5-1 and TRBJ2-7, with 12 bases identical to TRBD1. This CDR3 comprises 16 residues. V lost 3 bases, J lost 7 bases, and 11 bases stayed unmatched. From germline, CDR1 is SGHRS and CDR2 YFSETQ. In nucleotides, the CDR3 is TGCGCCAGCAGCTCACACCAGGGACAGGGGGCGCTGGAGCAGTACTTC. Protein product: CASSSHQGQGALEQYF.

This clonotype was recorded a few times. The V and J genes are TRBV28 and TRBJ2-3; 7 bases line up with TRBD1. The CDR3 consists of 15 residues. CDR1 is MDHEN and CDR2 is SYDVKM in the germline V gene. After removal of 5 bases from V and 4 bases from J, the junction contained 9 bases not matched to a gene. The CDR3 protein is CASSNPGGRPDTQYF. The CDR3, as DNA: TGTGCCAGCAGTAACCCAGGGGGTCGACCAGATACGCAGTATTTT.

This clonotype has a count of ten or more. The rearrangement links TRBV12-3 or TRBV12-4 to TRBJ1-2, with 8 bases identical to TRBD1. This CDR3 contains 13 residues. The junction had 7 bases not matched to a gene; V was cut back by 6 bases and J by 7 bases. CDR3 coding DNA: TGTGCCAGCAGCGAGCAGGGGGCGCCTGGCTACACCTTC. This codes for CASSEQGAPGYTF.

This rearrangement joins TRBV12-3 or TRBV12-4 to TRBJ2-7, with 12 bases that match TRBD2. The CDR3 has 13 amino acids. V lost 1 base and J lost 12; bases outside the gene matches: 4. The CDR3 is CASSLGTSGVRYF. The CDR3, as DNA: TGTGCCAGCAGTTTAGGGACTAGCGGGGTCAGGTACTTC.